These 3 T cell receptor beta chains were sequenced from one sample in a study of control samples from healthy donors and cancer patients. Only in-frame clones appear in the TCRdb table, and some are missing; sequencing was by immunoSEQ multiplex PCR. This table has over 150,000 clones, roughly 94% appearing once. Material for sequencing was PBMCs. The receptors shown here come from a man in his fifties or sixties with colorectal cancer.

This clone was seen more than once but under ten times. The chain couples TRBV18 to TRBJ1-5; possibly TRBD1 for D (5 bases). Trimming took 5 bases from V and 5 from J, leaving 10 bases between them. This CDR3 has 13 amino acids. The germline gives CDR1 KGHSH, CDR2 LQKENI. CDR3 coding DNA: TGTGCCAGCTCAAGCCAGGGCCATCAGCCCCAGCATTTT. Its protein product is CASSSQGHQPQHF.

The chain couples TRBV28 to TRBJ2-2; no definite D call. Per germline, CDR1 MDHEN and CDR2 SYDVKM. The ends were cut back, 4 bases at V and 1 base at J, with 4 bases in the middle. The CDR3 is made up of 13 amino acids. The CDR3 bases are TGTGCCAGCAGTTCCCTGAACACCGGGGAGCTGTTTTTT. It translates to CASSSLNTGELFF.

CDR3 sequence: CASSKSRDREETQYF. The CDR3 DNA reads as TGTGCCAGCAGCAAGTCCCGGGACAGGGAGGAGACCCAGTACTTC. This chain uses TRBV21-1 with TRBJ2-5; the table's D call of TRBD1 was not tested on the DNA. TRBV21-1 is a pseudogene. The CDR3 runs 15 residues.